Sequencing of this T cell receptor (beta chain) was carried out in a study of blood T cell repertoires in COVID-19. About the study: COVID-19 samples collected from the United States, Italy and Spain covered acute and convalescent phases. T cells, B-cell-depleted T cells, or PBMCs supplied cDNA or gDNA.

In the original workflow: Quantification of nucleated cells was approximated via reference gene primer amplification. Measured with immunoSEQ multiplex PCR; TCRdb has only the in-frame clones, and not every one. V, J and clone size are those of that table, while D and trimming were read from the DNA. This table holds approximately 120,000 clones, 88% found once. V was shortened by 6 bases and J by 3 bases, with 15 bases between the two germline ends. The germline V gene has CDR1 SSHAT and CDR2 FNYEAQ (reference sequence). The CDR3 runs to 15 residues. The TCR sequence derives from a man between 45 and 60 years old with acute or convalescent COVID-19. V gene TRBV7-7 combines with J gene TRBJ1-5; TRBD1 is a possible D gene (6 bases). Sequencing was done on a sample of peripheral blood. The CDR3 DNA reads TGTGCCAGCAGTCTAGGGGGATTTAACAATCAGCCCCAGCATTTT. Its protein product is CASSLGGFNNQPQHF.